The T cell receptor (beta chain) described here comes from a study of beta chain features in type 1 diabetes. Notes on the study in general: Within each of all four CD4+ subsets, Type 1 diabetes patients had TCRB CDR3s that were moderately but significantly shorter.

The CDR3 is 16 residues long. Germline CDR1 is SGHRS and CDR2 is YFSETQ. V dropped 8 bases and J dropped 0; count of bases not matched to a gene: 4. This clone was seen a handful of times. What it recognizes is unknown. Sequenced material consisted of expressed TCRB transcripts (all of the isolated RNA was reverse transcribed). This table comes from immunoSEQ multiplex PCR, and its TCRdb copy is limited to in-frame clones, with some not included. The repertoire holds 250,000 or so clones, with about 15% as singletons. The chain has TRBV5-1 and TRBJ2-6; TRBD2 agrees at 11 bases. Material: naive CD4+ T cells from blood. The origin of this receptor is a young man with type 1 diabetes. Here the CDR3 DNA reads TGCGCCAGTGGACTAGCGGGCGACTCTGGGGCCAACGTCCTGACTTTC. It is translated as CASGLAGDSGANVLTF. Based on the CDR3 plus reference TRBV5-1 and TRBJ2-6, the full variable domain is KAGVTQTPRYLIKTRGQQVTLSCSPISGHRSVSWYQQTPGQGLQFLFEYFSETQRNKGNFPGRFSGRQFSNSRSEMNVSTLELGDSALYLCASGLAGDSGANVLTFGAGSRLTVL.